This TCR beta chain was found in a study of T-cell memory formation after mild COVID-19. With constant-segment primers, 5'RACE yielded cDNA libraries of TCR alpha and TCR beta that carried sample barcodes and UMIs. TCRdb called the 5' RACE reads again in MiXCR, with one record for every CDR3 protein. The sample includes 350,000 to 500,000 distinct CDR3 sequences, around a quarter of them seen just once. V was clipped by 3 bases and J by 0 bases, with 8 bases between them. There are 15 residues in the CDR3. This clonotype has just a few counts. Sequences were obtained from PBMCs or a T cell subset sorted from them (not recorded which). The receptor's source is an adult woman who had mild COVID-19 (a few samples of this study predate the infection). Cell type and time point are not known. This sequence joins TRBV12-3 or TRBV12-4 and TRBJ2-2; no clear D. This CDR3 is CASSFGQANTGELFF. The CDR3 DNA reads TGTGCCAGCAGTTTCGGGCAGGCGAACACCGGGGAGCTGTTTTTT.